A single sample gave rise to the 13 T cell receptor beta chains below, sequenced in a study of human T cells and chemical hapten exposure. The time point: pre-sensitization, week 0. Treatment specified: therapeutic diphenylcyclopropenone sensitization with weekly scalp DPC. From whole blood left unfractionated, total RNA was extracted. Using its own MiXCR run on the RACE reads, TCRdb lists one record per CDR3 protein. The table includes 35,000 to 40,000 distinct CDR3 sequences, more than 10% detected once. The sample consisted of whole blood, taken in connection with sensitization to the hapten diphenylcyclopropenone (DPC). The receptors shown here come from a woman between 35 and 50 years old with alopecia areata. Some clones in this sample may be carry-over from other donors' samples.

This clonotype has more than one count but fewer than ten. V gene TRBV7-9 combines with J gene TRBJ2-2; D ambiguous. The length of the CDR3 is 14 residues. Germline V gene lookup returns CDR1 SEHNR and CDR2 FQNEAQ (reference sequence). Trimming pared 7 bases from V and 2 bases from J, leaving 11 bases between. CDR3 amino acids: CASTPSLNTGELFF. CDR3 in DNA: TGTGCCAGCACCCCCTCCCTCAACACCGGGGAGCTGTTTTTT.

This clonotype was picked up a small number of times. This chain uses TRBV6-1 with TRBJ1-6; TRBD1 agrees at 7 bases. Germline assignment: CDR1 MNHNS and CDR2 SASEGT. J was trimmed by 7 bases and V by 4 bases; bases with no gene match: 10. CDR3 size: 16 residues. CDR3 nucleotide sequence: TGTGCCAGCAGTGTGGAGGGACAGTCCCAAAATTCACCCCTCCACTTT. This gives the protein CASSVEGQSQNSPLHF.

This clonotype was observed many times. This chain connects TRBV19 to TRBJ1-2; D not certain. The V gene's germline CDR1 is LNHDA and CDR2 SQIVND (reference sequence). The CDR3 consists of 13 residues. V lost 1 base to trimming and J lost 4 bases, with 7 bases between them. CDR3 residues: CASSIVGFYGYTF. Here the CDR3 DNA reads TGTGCCAGTAGTATAGTGGGCTTCTATGGCTACACCTTC.

The chain employs TRBV12-3 or TRBV12-4 and TRBJ1-5, with D hard to call. V lost 5 bases and J 6 bases, leaving 11 bases between the germline ends. This CDR3 has 13 residues. The CDR3 loop is CASSGVTGQPQHF. CDR3 coding DNA: TGTGCCAGCAGTGGGGTTACGGGTCAGCCCCAGCATTTT.

This clonotype was recorded a few times. The rearrangement links TRBV28 to TRBJ2-2; weak D call: TRBD1 (5 bases). Between the trimmed V and J ends, which lost 3 bases and 6 bases, there was a span of 14 bases. Germline loops: CDR1 MDHEN, CDR2 SYDVKM. The CDR3 is made up of 15 amino acids. The CDR3 loop is CASSFGLGAAGELFF. The CDR3 DNA is TGTGCCAGCAGTTTTGGGTTAGGGGCTGCCGGGGAGCTGTTTTTT. Full variable domain (remainder filled in from reference TRBV28 and TRBJ2-2): DVKVTQSSRYLVKRTGEKVFLECVQDMDHENMFWYRQDPGLGLRLIYFSYDVKMKEKGDIPEGYSVSREKKERFSLILESASTNQTSMYLCASSFGLGAAGELFFGEGSRLTVL.

This clonotype was detected only a few times. The rearrangement links TRBV7-3 to TRBJ2-3; either TRBD1 or TRBD2 may fit D (5 bases each). In germline, CDR1 is SGHTA, CDR2 FQGTGA. Trimming removed 5 bases at V and 6 bases at J, with 12 bases between. The CDR3 has 13 residues. CDR3 in amino acids: CASSQNEGDTQYF. CDR3 coding DNA: TGTGCCAGCAGCCAAAACGAGGGGGATACGCAGTATTTT.

This clonotype has more than one count but fewer than ten. The rearrangement links TRBV7-2 to TRBJ2-7; D is unresolved. V was clipped by 3 bases and J by 3 bases, with 12 bases between them. The CDR3 loop spans 14 amino acids. CDR1 is SGHTA and CDR2 is FQGNSA in the germline V gene. The CDR3 is CASSFYAPDYEQYF. Written as DNA, the CDR3 is TGTGCCAGCAGCTTCTACGCACCGGACTACGAGCAGTACTTC.

Turning to this clonotype: A much bigger clone sits one base away, suggesting this may be a read error. The chain links TRBV3-1 to TRBJ2-3; TRBD2 matches 9 bases. The germline V gene has CDR1 LGHDT and CDR2 YNNKEL (reference sequence). The CDR3 is made up of 16 amino acids. The CDR3, as DNA: TGTGCCGGCAGCCATCTGAGGACTAGCGGCACAGATACGCAGTATTTT. As protein: CAGSHLRTSGTDTQYF.

At least ten counts were recorded for this clonotype. This chain joins TRBV5-1 and TRBJ2-3; D is ambiguous. Deletions cut 4 bases from V and 1 base from J, with 7 bases between. The CDR3 is 13 amino acids. Germline V gene sequence: CDR1 SGHRS, CDR2 YFSETQ. The CDR3 nucleotides read TGCGCCAGCAGCGTCCGTGGCACAGATACGCAGTATTTT. This codes for CASSVRGTDTQYF.

At least ten counts were recorded for this clonotype. The chain has TRBV7-9 and TRBJ1-1; D is undetermined. V lost 3 bases and J lost 5, with 7 bases in between. Germline V gene data show CDR1 as SEHNR and CDR2 as FQNEAQ (reference sequence). This CDR3 has 12 residues. The CDR3 loop is CASSFAPTEAFF. The DNA for the CDR3 is TGTGCCAGCAGCTTCGCCCCGACTGAAGCTTTCTTT.

This clonotype was seen repeatedly, ten times or more. Germline and junction disagree at one end, which may indicate a read error. This chain joins TRBV7-8 and TRBJ1-1; D gene ambiguous. CDR1 and CDR2 (germline): SGHVS, FQNEAQ. The length of the CDR3 is 14 residues. CDR3 in DNA: TGTGCCAGCAGCATAGCTGGGGTGAACACTGAAGCTTTCTTT. This translates into CASSIAGVNTEAFF.

This clonotype was counted ten times or more. The V gene is TRBV3-1, the J gene TRBJ2-1, with 9 bases aligning to TRBD2. The V gene end was trimmed by 10 bases and the J gene end by 5 bases; junction bases not matched to a gene: 9. The CDR3 sequence is 14 residues long. Germline assignment: CDR1 LGHDT and CDR2 YNNKEL (reference sequence). Here the CDR3 reads CATTVAGANNEQFF. The CDR3 bases are TGTGCCACTACGGTAGCGGGGGCTAACAATGAGCAGTTCTTC.

This clonotype was picked up a small number of times. CDR3 bases: TGTGCCAGCAGCGTAGTGAGTGGAATGGATACGCAGTATTTT. The encoded protein is CASSVVSGMDTQYF. The J gene is TRBJ2-3, the V gene TRBV9; D is unresolved. CDR3 length equals 14 residues. From germline, CDR1 is SGDLS and CDR2 YYNGEE. The germline V and J ends were trimmed by 0 bases and 6 bases, with 11 bases remaining between them.